These 27 T cell receptor beta chains came from one sample sequenced in a study of shared clonotypes between healthy human individuals. Profiling relied on immunoSEQ multiplex PCR, and the TCRdb table lists in-frame clones only, not all of them. The sample includes some 1.4 million clones, roughly 96% of them seen just once. The sequencing input was naive CD4+ T cells sorted from blood. As for subset: CD45RA+ positively selected. These receptors were collected from a man between 25 and 39 years old in good health.

V and J are TRBV7-9 and TRBJ1-1; no reliable D call. The CDR3 spans 13 residues. Germline values: CDR1 SEHNR, CDR2 FQNEAQ (reference sequence). V dropped 5 bases and J dropped 5 bases, with 12 bases sitting between them. CDR3: CASSPPASTEAFF. CDR3 sequence (DNA): TGTGCCAGCAGCCCTCCAGCATCGACTGAAGCTTTCTTT.

This chain joins TRBV19 and TRBJ1-1; 8 bases align to TRBD1. Trimming took 4 bases from V and 5 from J; bases not matched to a gene: 6. The germline V gene encodes CDR1 LNHDA and CDR2 SQIVND (reference sequence). The CDR3 spans 14 residues. The DNA for the CDR3 is TGTGCCAGTAGTAGACAGGGGCGGGGGACTGAAGCTTTCTTT. It is translated as CASSRQGRGTEAFF.

The chain has TRBV28 and TRBJ2-1; no reliable D call. Trimming stripped 3 bases from V and 7 bases from J, with 16 bases between. CDR3 length: 15 amino acids. Germline assignment: CDR1 MDHEN and CDR2 SYDVKM. The CDR3 region has the DNA TGTGCCAGCAGTTTGGGTAGTTCATCTAGGAATGAGCAGTTCTTC. Amino acids: CASSLGSSSRNEQFF.

The gene calls are TRBV28 and TRBJ2-5; TRBD2 aligns across 7 bases. V lost 6 bases and J lost 4; bases outside the gene matches: 2. The length of the CDR3 is 12 residues. CDR1 MDHEN and CDR2 SYDVKM come from the germline V gene. The CDR3 spells CASRVAGETQYF. DNA of the CDR3: TGTGCCAGCAGGGTAGCGGGAGAGACCCAGTACTTC.

The chain couples TRBV11-2 to TRBJ1-5; 7 nucleotides align to TRBD1. The germline V gene has CDR1 SGHAT and CDR2 FQNNGV. The V gene end was trimmed by 5 bases and the J gene end by 6 bases; junction bases not matched to a gene: 10. The CDR3 runs 15 residues. The CDR3 DNA is TGTGCCAGCAGCCGCCGGGACAGCTCTTCTCAGCCCCAGCATTTT. This gives the protein CASSRRDSSSQPQHF.

The chain uses TRBV28 and TRBJ2-1, with D tentatively TRBD1 (5 bases). The V gene's germline CDR1 is MDHEN and CDR2 SYDVKM. Trimming took 1 base from V and 0 from J, leaving 22 bases between them. The CDR3 is 20 amino acids. Here the CDR3 reads CASSLLMTTDSRSSYNEQFF. DNA for the CDR3: TGTGCCAGCAGTTTATTGATGACGACAGATTCCCGGAGCTCCTACAATGAGCAGTTCTTC. Filled out from reference TRBV28 and TRBJ2-1, the complete variable domain reads DVKVTQSSRYLVKRTGEKVFLECVQDMDHENMFWYRQDPGLGLRLIYFSYDVKMKEKGDIPEGYSVSREKKERFSLILESASTNQTSMYLCASSLLMTTDSRSSYNEQFFGPGTRLTVL.

V is TRBV30 and J is TRBJ1-1; TRBD1 aligns across 9 bases. In germline, CDR1 is GTSNPN, CDR2 SVGIG (reference sequence). V shed 0 bases, J shed 1 base, and the junction held 3 bases outside the gene matches. The CDR3 covers 15 residues. The DNA of the CDR3 is TGTGCCTGGAGTGTAACAGGGGGCTGGAACACTGAAGCTTTCTTT. Protein: CAWSVTGGWNTEAFF.

The chain carries TRBV28 and TRBJ2-7; 11 nucleotides align to TRBD1. The CDR3 has 19 amino acids. The germline V gene has CDR1 MDHEN and CDR2 SYDVKM. V was pared by 6 bases and J by 0 bases, with 16 bases of the junction left unmatched. The CDR3 reads CASSSTIPRGQGDSYEQYF. DNA of the CDR3: TGTGCCAGCAGCTCAACCATCCCTCGGGGACAGGGGGACTCCTACGAGCAGTACTTC.

The chain carries TRBV18 and TRBJ2-5; no reliable D call. This CDR3 has 15 amino acids. Trimming cost V 3 bases and J 4 bases, with 15 bases left between them. From germline, CDR1 is KGHSH and CDR2 LQKENI. The CDR3 sequence: CASSPGSDGRETQYF. CDR3 nucleotides: TGTGCCAGCTCACCGGGCTCGGATGGGCGAGAGACCCAGTACTTC.

V usage is TRBV6-1 and J usage is TRBJ1-1; tentative D call: TRBD1 (5 bases). The CDR3 consists of 14 residues. V was trimmed by 1 base and J by 3 bases, leaving 9 bases between them. CDR1 is MNHNS and CDR2 is SASEGT in the germline V gene. This CDR3 reads CASSEVRGDTEAFF. CDR3 DNA: TGTGCCAGCAGTGAAGTGCGGGGGGACACTGAAGCTTTCTTT.

V usage is TRBV19 and J usage is TRBJ1-4; D unclear. CDR1 and CDR2 (germline): LNHDA, SQIVND (reference sequence). There are 15 residues in the CDR3. Trimming took off 3 bases at V and 7 bases at J, with 15 bases between the two ends. CDR3 amino acids: CASSIGVIGSEKLFF. DNA for the CDR3: TGTGCCAGTAGTATTGGGGTGATCGGCAGTGAAAAACTGTTTTTT.

This chain links TRBV4-1 with TRBJ1-4; maybe TRBD1 (6 bases). The CDR3 length is 11 residues. Trimming removed 4 bases from V and 13 bases from J, with 10 bases in between. Germline CDR1 reads MGHRA; CDR2 reads YSYEKL. This chain's CDR3 is CASSRDMGLFF. CDR3 nucleotides: TGCGCCAGCAGCCGGGACATGGGACTGTTTTTT.

The chain uses TRBV7-8 and TRBJ2-5; a possible D gene is TRBD2 (5 bases). In germline, CDR1 is SGHVS, CDR2 FQNEAQ. This CDR3 comprises 15 residues. V gave up 7 bases and J gave up 4 bases, with 19 bases separating them. The CDR3 coding sequence is TGTGCCAGCACCCTCCCTACGAACGGAGGAGAGACCCAGTACTTC. Translating it yields CASTLPTNGGETQYF.

The chain combines TRBV28 with TRBJ1-2; no clear D gene. Germline V gene sequence: CDR1 MDHEN, CDR2 SYDVKM. This CDR3 region has 12 residues. The germline V and J ends were trimmed by 5 bases and 4 bases, with 8 bases remaining between them. The DNA of the CDR3 is TGTGCCAGCAGTCCCTCTTCCTATGGCTACACCTTC. Residues: CASSPSSYGYTF.

The chain joins TRBV6-1 to TRBJ2-7; D gene unclear. The CDR3 consists of 12 residues. The germline V and J ends were trimmed by 4 bases and 1 base, with 5 bases remaining between them. Germline CDR1 is MNHNS and CDR2 is SASEGT. CDR3 region: CASSGYSYEQYF. DNA for the CDR3: TGTGCCAGCAGTGGCTATTCCTACGAGCAGTACTTC.

V is TRBV6-5 and J is TRBJ2-7, with D perhaps given as TRBD1 or TRBD2 (5 bases each). From germline, CDR1 is MNHEY and CDR2 SVGAGI. The ends were cut back, 6 bases at V and 0 bases at J, with 15 bases in the middle. This CDR3 region has 15 residues. CDR3 coding DNA: TGTGCCAGCAGGTACGACACGGGGCGCTCCTACGAGCAGTACTTC. Translation: CASRYDTGRSYEQYF.

The CDR3 loop is CASSHDDRVEAFF. The CDR3 nucleotides are TGTGCCAGCTCACACGATGACAGGGTTGAAGCTTTCTTT. The V gene is TRBV18, the J gene TRBJ1-1; 7 bases fit TRBD1. After removal of 4 bases from V and 7 bases from J, the junction contained 6 bases not matched to a gene. This CDR3 has 13 amino acids. Germline values: CDR1 KGHSH, CDR2 LQKENI.

The chain recombines TRBV7-9 with TRBJ2-1; D is ambiguous. V was clipped by 1 base and J by 8 bases, with 12 bases between them. The germline CDR1 and CDR2 sequences are SEHNR and FQNEAQ (reference sequence). The length of the CDR3 is 14 residues. The DNA of the CDR3 is TGTGCCAGCAGCTTAGTCGGGCTATCACATGAGCAGTTCTTC. It codes for CASSLVGLSHEQFF.

The chain is built from TRBV9 and TRBJ1-1; TRBD1 matches 8 bases. V dropped 2 bases and J dropped 6; count of bases not matched to a gene: 9. Germline values: CDR1 SGDLS, CDR2 YYNGEE. The CDR3 covers 15 residues. The CDR3 region is CASSVSGTGGAEAFF. DNA for the CDR3: TGTGCCAGCAGCGTCTCCGGGACAGGAGGGGCTGAAGCTTTCTTT.

To note about this clone: The junction departs from germline at one end; a sequencing error may be responsible. V gene TRBV5-4 combines with J gene TRBJ2-7, with 9 bases lining up with TRBD2. The V gene's germline CDR1 is SGHNT and CDR2 YYREEE (reference sequence). The CDR3 contains 18 residues. The CDR3 reads CASSQVGSGRGNSYEQYF. The CDR3 DNA sequence: TGCGCCAGCAGCCAAGTTGGTAGCGGGAGAGGGAACTCCTACGAGCAGTACTTC.

The chain recombines TRBV6-1 with TRBJ2-3; TRBD1 or TRBD2 may be the D gene (5 bases each). Germline V gives CDR1 MNHNS, CDR2 SASEGT. The V gene lost 1 base and the J gene lost 2 bases, with 10 bases spanning the gap. The CDR3 is made up of 15 amino acids. The CDR3 reads CASSEGPGTTDTQYF. CDR3 nucleotides: TGTGCCAGCAGTGAAGGGCCCGGGACCACAGATACGCAGTATTTT.

DNA for the CDR3: TGTGCCAGCAGTTACTCTTATCACGTTGACACTGAAGCTTTCTTT. Amino acids: CASSYSYHVDTEAFF. The chain employs TRBV6-5 and TRBJ1-1, with D hard to call. The V end was cut by 0 bases, the J end by 3 bases, with 11 bases between. There are 15 residues in the CDR3. Germline lookup yields CDR1 MNHEY and CDR2 SVGAGI.

This chain connects TRBV28 to TRBJ1-5; 7 nucleotides match TRBD1. Germline lookup yields CDR1 MDHEN and CDR2 SYDVKM. The CDR3 contains 16 residues. V lost 6 bases to trimming and J lost 2 bases; unmatched junction nucleotides: 10. CDR3 sequence: CASSPLTGNGNQPQHF. Written as DNA, the CDR3 is TGTGCCAGCAGCCCTCTGACAGGGAACGGCAATCAGCCCCAGCATTTT.

The chain couples TRBV6-1 to TRBJ2-1; 11 positions match TRBD2. Germline-derived CDR1 and CDR2 are MNHNS and SASEGT. Trimming removed 11 bases from V and 10 bases from J; junction bases left unmatched: 16. This CDR3 is built from 15 residues. The CDR3 DNA reads as TGTGCCGGCGGAAGTGGACTAGCGGGCGTAAGGGAGCAGTTCTTC. It encodes CAGGSGLAGVREQFF.

The rearrangement links TRBV30 to TRBJ2-2; D gene uncertain. This CDR3 has 14 residues. Trimming removed 3 bases at V and 1 base at J, with 9 bases between. In germline, CDR1 is GTSNPN, CDR2 SVGIG (reference sequence). In DNA, the CDR3 is TGTGCCTGGAGCGGGTCTTTGAACACCGGGGAGCTGTTTTTT. Residues: CAWSGSLNTGELFF. Full variable domain (outside the CDR3, taken from reference TRBV30 and TRBJ2-2): SQTIHQWPATLVQPVGSPLSLECTVEGTSNPNLYWYRQAAGRGLQLLFYSVGIGQISSEVPQNLSASRPQDRQFILSSKKLLLSDSGFYLCAWSGSLNTGELFFGEGSRLTVL.

The chain carries TRBV5-1 and TRBJ2-2, with D possibly matching TRBD1 (6 bases). This CDR3 is built from 16 residues. Germline V CDR1 and CDR2: SGHRS, YFSETQ. The V and J ends lost 1 base and 0 bases respectively, with 10 bases between them. CDR3 in amino acids: CASSLLTGSNTGELFF. The CDR3 DNA sequence: TGCGCCAGCAGCTTGCTGACAGGCTCGAACACCGGGGAGCTGTTTTTT.

The chain is built from TRBV7-2 and TRBJ2-2; weak D call: TRBD1 (5 bases). V lost 4 bases and J lost 2, with 14 bases in between. The CDR3 length is 16 residues. The germline V gene has CDR1 SGHTA and CDR2 FQGNSA. As DNA, the CDR3 is TGTGCCAGCAGCTCCCTATCAGGGATTAACACCGGGGAGCTGTTTTTT. Translating gives CASSSLSGINTGELFF.